This T cell receptor beta chain was recovered during a study of blood T cell repertoires in COVID-19. Study-level background: There were acute and convalescent COVID-19 samples, and they came from the United States, Italy and Spain.

Under the authors' procedure: From reference gene primer amplification, estimates of nucleated cell counts were derived. TCRdb keeps only in-frame clones here, not all; method: immunoSEQ multiplex PCR. Clone size and the V and J calls come from that table; the DNA yielded D and trimming. The data hold about 32,000 clones, with just over 90% observed a single time. The ends were cut back, 9 bases at V and 0 bases at J, with 13 bases in the middle. The CDR3 spans 14 residues. Germline assignment: CDR1 LNHDA and CDR2 SQIVND (reference sequence). The clonotype comes from a male donor with active COVID-19. The chain links TRBV19 to TRBJ2-3, with unresolved D. Sequencing was done on a sample of peripheral blood. CDR3 sequence: CASSDGASTDTQYF. The CDR3, as DNA: TGTGCCAGCAGCGACGGAGCTAGCACAGATACGCAGTATTTT.